One sample yielded the 15 T cell receptor beta chains listed below, sequenced in a study of blood T cell repertoires in COVID-19 (dated by TCRdb to about 2020). The library was prepared using the immunoSEQ multiplex PCR assay. Not all clones reach the TCRdb copy of this immuneACCESS table, which keeps in-frame sequences only. Checked studies attribute under half of the gap to unresolved V genes and leave the rest unexplained. For this sample there are a few hundred thousand clones; over 75% appear just once. Around 2.2% of the sample comes from the top ten. Sequencing was performed on PBMCs or T cells enriched from blood (not recorded which). Receptor source: a young man who had recovered from COVID-19.

The genes are TRBV2 and TRBJ2-5; a weak D match, TRBD1 (6 bases). The CDR3 runs to 12 residues. V was cut by 8 bases and J by 2 bases, with 9 bases left in between. Looked up from germline, CDR1 is SNHLY and CDR2 is FYNNEI. The CDR3 DNA sequence: TGTGCCAGCGGGGGCGTTCAAGAGACCCAGTACTTC. Translated, it gives CASGGVQETQYF.

This clone has only one observation. The chain joins TRBV5-1 to TRBJ1-6; 11 bases map to TRBD1. CDR3 size: 16 residues. V lost 4 bases to trimming and J lost 8 bases; unmatched junction nucleotides: 8. Germline assignment: CDR1 SGHRS and CDR2 YFSETQ. CDR3 sequence reads: CASSARADRGHSPLHF. The CDR3 DNA is TGCGCCAGCAGCGCCCGGGCGGACAGGGGGCATTCACCCCTCCACTTT.

The chain links TRBV19 to TRBJ1-1, with TRBD1 identical over 12 bases. The CDR3 extends over 16 amino acids. The V and J ends lost 7 bases and 8 bases, in that order; junction bases with no gene match: 14. Germline CDR1 and CDR2: LNHDA and SQIVND (reference sequence). The CDR3 nucleotides are TGTGCCAGTAATGGGGCTCCTGGGACAGGGGGCTCCGAAGCTTTCTTT. Protein sequence: CASNGAPGTGGSEAFF.

V gene TRBV7-2 combines with J gene TRBJ2-5; the D gene is possibly TRBD1 (5 bases). V lost 4 bases and J 4 bases, leaving 13 bases between the germline ends. CDR3 length equals 14 residues. Germline CDR1 is SGHTA and CDR2 is FQGNSA. In nucleotides, the CDR3 is TGTGCCAGCAGCTCCTTTGGGGCCCGAGAGACCCAGTACTTC. The encoded protein is CASSSFGARETQYF.

This chain links TRBV3-1 (or the pseudogene TRBV3-2) with TRBJ2-1; no clear D gene. V dropped 3 bases and J dropped 5 bases, with 5 bases sitting between them. Germline CDR1 LGHDT, CDR2 YNNKEL (reference sequence). The CDR3 is made up of 12 amino acids. Written as DNA, the CDR3 is TGTGCCAGCAGCCATTTAGACAATGAGCAGTTCTTC. It is translated as CASSHLDNEQFF.

This clone was found once. The chain uses TRBV20-1 and TRBJ1-1; 8 bases agree with TRBD1. Germline-derived CDR1 and CDR2 are DFQATT and SNEGSKA (reference sequence). The CDR3 contains 13 residues. The ends lost 3 bases at V and 5 bases at J; junction bases unmatched: 5. The CDR3, as DNA: TGCAGTGCTAGTGGACAGGGCCAGACTGAAGCTTTCTTT. Translation gives CSASGQGQTEAFF.

V usage is TRBV7-9 and J usage is TRBJ2-1, with D perhaps TRBD2 (6 bases). The germline V and J ends were trimmed by 5 bases and 4 bases, with 15 bases remaining between them. There are 15 residues in the CDR3. The germline CDR1 and CDR2 sequences are SEHNR and FQNEAQ (reference sequence). Here the CDR3 reads CASSPQGAGYNEQFF. The CDR3 bases are TGTGCCAGCAGCCCTCAGGGTGCGGGGTACAATGAGCAGTTCTTC.

The sample holds one count of this clone. The chain joins TRBV5-8 to TRBJ1-1, with a weak D call TRBD1 (6 bases). Germline V CDR1 and CDR2: SGHTS, YDEGEE. V shed 3 bases and J shed 10 bases, with 16 bases lying between them. The CDR3 length is 13 residues. The DNA for the CDR3 is TGTGCCAGCAGCTCTCAACAGGGCTCGGGAGCTTTCTTT. Its protein product is CASSSQQGSGAFF.

This sequence joins TRBV7-2 and TRBJ2-3; 9 nucleotides line up with TRBD2. Per the germline V gene, CDR1 is SGHTA and CDR2 is FQGNSA. The CDR3 contains 15 residues. Unmatched junction bases numbered 0, after V lost 1 base and J lost 1 base. The CDR3 DNA follows: TGTGCCAGCAGCTTAGGGACTAGCGGCACAGATACGCAGTATTTT. It encodes CASSLGTSGTDTQYF. The variable domain in full, with the rest retrieved from reference TRBV7-2 and TRBJ2-3, is GAGVSQSPSNKVTEKGKDVELRCDPISGHTALYWYRQSLGQGLEFLIYFQGNSAPDKSGLPSDRFSAERTGGSVSTLTIQRTQQEDSAVYLCASSLGTSGTDTQYFGPGTRLTVL.

V and J are TRBV29-1 and TRBJ1-4; the D gene is possibly TRBD1 (5 bases). V dropped 5 bases and J dropped 5 bases, with 6 bases sitting between them. The CDR3 has 11 residues. CDR1 is SQVTM and CDR2 is ANQGSEA in the germline V gene. CDR3 sequence reads: CSVRQNEKLFF. CDR3 coding DNA: TGCAGCGTTCGACAGAATGAAAAACTGTTTTTT.

The CDR3 here is CASSQGGGTDTQYF. In nucleotides, the CDR3 is TGTGCCAGCAGCCAAGGGGGCGGCACAGATACGCAGTATTTT. The V call is TRBV3-1 (or the pseudogene TRBV3-2), the J call TRBJ2-3, with D possibly being TRBD1 (5 bases). The CDR3 covers 14 residues. Germline CDR1 LGHDT, CDR2 YNNKEL (reference sequence). V was trimmed by 1 base and J by 1 base, leaving 6 bases between them.

The CDR3, as DNA: TGTGCCAGCAGCTTCCAGGGGGAAGAGACCCAGTACTTC. As protein: CASSFQGEETQYF. V usage is TRBV5-6 and J usage is TRBJ2-5, with 7 bases that match TRBD1. Germline CDR1 and CDR2: SGHDT and YYEEEE. V was clipped by 2 bases and J by 3 bases; unmatched bases: 1. The CDR3 spans 13 residues. The full variable domain, with the rest looked up from reference TRBV5-6 and TRBJ2-5, is DAGVTQSPTHLIKTRGQQVTLRCSPKSGHDTVSWYQQALGQGPQFIFQYYEEEERQRGNFPDRFSGHQFPNYSSELNVNALLLGDSALYLCASSFQGEETQYFGPGTRLLVL.

Comments on this clone: This sample includes further DNA sequences coding for the same CDR3. This chain links TRBV19 with TRBJ2-2, with 8 bases aligning to TRBD1. This CDR3 spans 15 amino acids. With 6 bases clipped from V and 4 bases from J, the junction kept 7 bases outside the gene matches. Germline assignment: CDR1 LNHDA and CDR2 SQIVND (reference sequence). The CDR3, as DNA: TGTGCCAGTAGCCGGGGAACAGGGGGCACCGGGGAGCTGTTTTTT. The encoded protein is CASSRGTGGTGELFF. Filled out from reference TRBV19 and TRBJ2-2, the complete variable domain reads DGGITQSPKYLFRKEGQNVTLSCEQNLNHDAMYWYRQDPGQGLRLIYYSQIVNDFQKGDIAEGYSVSREKKESFPLTVTSAQKNPTAFYLCASSRGTGGTGELFFGEGSRLTVL.

The V and J genes are TRBV7-2 and TRBJ1-1, with 9 bases that match TRBD1. The CDR3 contains 13 residues. Germline V gene data show CDR1 as SGHTA and CDR2 as FQGNSA. Unmatched junction bases numbered 5, after V lost 1 base and J lost 11 bases. Written as DNA, the CDR3 is TGTGCCAGCAGCTTAGGGGGGACAGGGAGGGCTTTCTTT. Amino acid sequence: CASSLGGTGRAFF.

V gene TRBV7-9 combines with J gene TRBJ2-3; D might be TRBD2 (7 bases). CDR3 size: 16 residues. With 7 bases removed from V and 4 bases from J, the gap between germline ends came to 21 bases. CDR1 is SEHNR and CDR2 is FQNEAQ in the germline V gene (reference sequence). The CDR3 reads CASTGLGGGKADTQYF. In DNA, the CDR3 is TGTGCCAGCACCGGTTTGGGGGGGGGCAAAGCAGATACGCAGTATTTT.